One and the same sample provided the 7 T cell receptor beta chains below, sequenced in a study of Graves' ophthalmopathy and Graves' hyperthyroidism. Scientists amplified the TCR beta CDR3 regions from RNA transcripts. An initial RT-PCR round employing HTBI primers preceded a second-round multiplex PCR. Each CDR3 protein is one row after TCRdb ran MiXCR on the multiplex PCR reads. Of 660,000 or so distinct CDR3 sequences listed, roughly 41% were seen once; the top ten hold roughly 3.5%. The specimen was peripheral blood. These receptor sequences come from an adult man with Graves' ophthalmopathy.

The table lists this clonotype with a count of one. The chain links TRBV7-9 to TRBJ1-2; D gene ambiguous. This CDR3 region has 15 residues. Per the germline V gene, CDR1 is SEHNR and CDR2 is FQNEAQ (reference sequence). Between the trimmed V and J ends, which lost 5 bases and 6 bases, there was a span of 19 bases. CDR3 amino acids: CASSVPRVRNNGYTF. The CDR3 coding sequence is TGTGCCAGCAGCGTTCCCCGGGTCAGGAACAATGGCTACACCTTC.

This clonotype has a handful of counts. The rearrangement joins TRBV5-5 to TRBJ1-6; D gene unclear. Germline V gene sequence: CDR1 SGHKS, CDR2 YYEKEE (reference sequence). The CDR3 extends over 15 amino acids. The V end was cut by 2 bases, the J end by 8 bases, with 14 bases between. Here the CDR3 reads CASSFSWVDHSPLHF. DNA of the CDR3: TGTGCCAGCAGCTTTAGTTGGGTCGATCATTCACCCCTCCACTTT. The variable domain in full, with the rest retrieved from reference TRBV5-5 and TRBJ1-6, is DAGVTQSPTHLIKTRGQQVTLRCSPISGHKSVSWYQQVLGQGPQFIFQYYEKEERGRGNFPDRFSARQFPNYSSELNVNALLLGDSALYLCASSFSWVDHSPLHFGNGTRLTVT.

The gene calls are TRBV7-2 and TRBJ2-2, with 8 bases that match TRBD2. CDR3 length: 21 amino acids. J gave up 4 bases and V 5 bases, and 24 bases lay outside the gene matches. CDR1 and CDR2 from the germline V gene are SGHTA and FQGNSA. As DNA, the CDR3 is TGTGCCAGCAGCCAACTAAATGGCCTAAGCGGGAGTTCCCTTATCACCGGGGAGCTGTTTTTT. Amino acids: CASSQLNGLSGSSLITGELFF. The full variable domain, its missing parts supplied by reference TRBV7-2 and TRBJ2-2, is GAGVSQSPSNKVTEKGKDVELRCDPISGHTALYWYRQSLGQGLEFLIYFQGNSAPDKSGLPSDRFSAERTGGSVSTLTIQRTQQEDSAVYLCASSQLNGLSGSSLITGELFFGEGSRLTVL.

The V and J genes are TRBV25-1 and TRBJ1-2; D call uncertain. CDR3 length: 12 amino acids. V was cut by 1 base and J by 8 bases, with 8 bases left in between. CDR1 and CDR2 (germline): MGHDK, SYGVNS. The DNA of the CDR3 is TGTGCCAGCAGTGAATCCAACGCCGGCTACACCTTC. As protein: CASSESNAGYTF.

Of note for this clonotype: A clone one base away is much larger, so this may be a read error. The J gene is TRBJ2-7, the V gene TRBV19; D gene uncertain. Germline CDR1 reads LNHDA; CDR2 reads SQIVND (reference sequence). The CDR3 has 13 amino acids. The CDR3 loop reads CASSITATYERYF. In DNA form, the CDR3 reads TGTGCCAGTAGTATAACAGCTACCTACGAGCGGTACTTC.

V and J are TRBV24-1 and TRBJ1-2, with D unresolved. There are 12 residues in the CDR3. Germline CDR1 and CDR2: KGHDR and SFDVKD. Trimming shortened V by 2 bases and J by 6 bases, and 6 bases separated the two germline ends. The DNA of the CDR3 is TGTGCCACCAGTGATTCTGGGAATGGCTACACCTTC. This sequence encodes CATSDSGNGYTF.

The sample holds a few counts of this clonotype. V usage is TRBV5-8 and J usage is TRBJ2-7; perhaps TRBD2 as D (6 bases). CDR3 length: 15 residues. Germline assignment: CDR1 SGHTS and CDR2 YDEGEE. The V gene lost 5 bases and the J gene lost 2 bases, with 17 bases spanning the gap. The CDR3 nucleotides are TGTGCCAGCAGAGTGGCGGCTAGCGAGCCCTACGAGCAGTACTTC. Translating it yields CASRVAASEPYEQYF.